This T cell receptor (beta chain) was sequenced during a study of sequential checkpoint blockade in melanoma. The treatment here: randomized to nivolumab then ipilimumab (arm A) or the reverse (arm B). Method: immunoSEQ multiplex PCR; TCRdb's copy keeps in-frame clones and lacks some. The sample consists of around 12,000 clones, 69% of them appearing once. Germline CDR1 reads SGHTA; CDR2 reads FQGNSA. Trimming removed 3 bases from V and 0 bases from J; junction bases left unmatched: 5. CDR3 length equals 15 residues. The V gene is TRBV7-2, the J gene TRBJ2-7; 7 bases are a match to TRBD2. The receptor's source is a human donor with melanoma. The material sequenced was CD8+ T cells sorted from blood (inferred from file names), taken from a patient given nivolumab and ipilimumab in sequence. This CDR3 reads CASSLAGVSSYEQYF. The CDR3 DNA sequence: TGTGCCAGCAGCTTGGCGGGGGTCTCCTCCTACGAGCAGTACTTC.